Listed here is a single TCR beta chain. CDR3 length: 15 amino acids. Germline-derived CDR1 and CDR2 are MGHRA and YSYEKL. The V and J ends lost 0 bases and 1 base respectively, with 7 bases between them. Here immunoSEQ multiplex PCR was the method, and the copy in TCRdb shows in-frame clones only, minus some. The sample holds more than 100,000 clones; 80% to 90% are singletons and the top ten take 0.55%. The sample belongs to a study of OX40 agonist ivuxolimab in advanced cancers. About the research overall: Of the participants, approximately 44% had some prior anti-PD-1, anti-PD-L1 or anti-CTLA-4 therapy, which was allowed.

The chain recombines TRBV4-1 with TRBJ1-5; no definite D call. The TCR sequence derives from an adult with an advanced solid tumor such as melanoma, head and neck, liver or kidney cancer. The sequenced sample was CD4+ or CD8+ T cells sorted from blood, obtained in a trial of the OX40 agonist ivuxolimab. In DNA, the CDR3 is TGCGCCAGCAGCCAAGACAGGAGGAGCAATCAGCCCCAGCATTTT. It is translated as CASSQDRRSNQPQHF.